This TCR beta chain was sequenced during a study of T-cell memory formation after mild COVID-19. One entry per CDR3 protein, called by TCRdb with MiXCR from the 5' RACE reads. The sample contains about 310,000 distinct CDR3 sequences, roughly 15% of which appear only once. The V and J ends lost 6 bases and 2 bases, in that order; junction bases with no gene match: 4. CDR3 length: 13 residues. Per germline, CDR1 LNHDA and CDR2 SQIVND (reference sequence). The chain couples TRBV19 to TRBJ2-7, with 7 bases lining up with TRBD1. This receptor was obtained from a man aged 18 to 29 who had mild COVID-19 (a few samples of this study predate the infection). Cell type and time point are not known. The specimen was PBMCs or a T cell subset sorted from them (not recorded which). The CDR3 loop reads CASSDTGAYEQYF. The CDR3 nucleotides read TGTGCCAGTAGCGATACAGGGGCCTACGAGCAGTACTTC. Drawing the rest from reference TRBV19 and TRBJ2-7, the complete variable domain is DGGITQSPKYLFRKEGQNVTLSCEQNLNHDAMYWYRQDPGQGLRLIYYSQIVNDFQKGDIAEGYSVSREKKESFPLTVTSAQKNPTAFYLCASSDTGAYEQYFGPGTRLTVT.